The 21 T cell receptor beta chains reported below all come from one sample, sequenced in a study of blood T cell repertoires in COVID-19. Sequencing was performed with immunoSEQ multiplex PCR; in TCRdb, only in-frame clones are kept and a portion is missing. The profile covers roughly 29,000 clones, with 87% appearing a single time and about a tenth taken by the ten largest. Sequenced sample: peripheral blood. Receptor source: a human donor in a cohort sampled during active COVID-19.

The CDR3 region is CASSILLAGGETQYF. CDR3 in DNA: TGTGCCAGTAGTATTCTACTAGCGGGAGGGGAGACCCAGTACTTC. The V gene is TRBV19, the J gene TRBJ2-5; 13 positions match TRBD2. V was clipped by 3 bases and J by 5 bases; unmatched bases: 3. Germline loops: CDR1 LNHDA, CDR2 SQIVND (reference sequence). This CDR3 is 15 amino acids long.

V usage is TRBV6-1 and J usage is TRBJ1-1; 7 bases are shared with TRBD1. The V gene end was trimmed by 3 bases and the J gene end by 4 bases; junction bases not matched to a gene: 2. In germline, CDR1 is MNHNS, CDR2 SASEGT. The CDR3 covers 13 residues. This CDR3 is CASSETGTTEAFF. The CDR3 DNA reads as TGTGCCAGCAGTGAGACAGGGACCACTGAAGCTTTCTTT.

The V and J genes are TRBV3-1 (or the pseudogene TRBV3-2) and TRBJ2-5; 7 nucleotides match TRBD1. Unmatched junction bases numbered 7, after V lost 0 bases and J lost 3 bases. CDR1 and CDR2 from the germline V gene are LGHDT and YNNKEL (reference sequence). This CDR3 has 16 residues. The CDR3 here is CASSQDIEGAKETQYF. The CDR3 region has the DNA TGTGCCAGCAGCCAAGATATCGAGGGGGCCAAAGAGACCCAGTACTTC.

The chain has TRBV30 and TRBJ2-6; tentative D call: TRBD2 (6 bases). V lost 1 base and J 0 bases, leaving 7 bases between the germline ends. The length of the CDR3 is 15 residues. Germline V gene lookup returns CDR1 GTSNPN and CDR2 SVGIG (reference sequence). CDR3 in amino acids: CAWSEGLSGANVLTF. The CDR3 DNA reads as TGTGCCTGGAGTGAGGGACTCTCTGGGGCCAACGTCCTGACTTTC.

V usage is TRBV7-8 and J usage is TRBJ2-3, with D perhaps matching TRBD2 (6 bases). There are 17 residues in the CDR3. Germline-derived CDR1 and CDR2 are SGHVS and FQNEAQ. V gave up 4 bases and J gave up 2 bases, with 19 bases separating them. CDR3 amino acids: CASSSAPGGDLTDTQYF. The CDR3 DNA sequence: TGTGCCAGCAGCTCCGCCCCTGGCGGGGACCTCACAGATACGCAGTATTTT.

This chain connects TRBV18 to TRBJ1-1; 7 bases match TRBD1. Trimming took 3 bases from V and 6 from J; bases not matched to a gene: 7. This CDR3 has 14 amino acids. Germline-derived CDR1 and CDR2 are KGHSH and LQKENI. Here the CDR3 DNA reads TGTGCCAGCTCACCTTTAGACAGGGCGGCTGAAGCTTTCTTT. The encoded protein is CASSPLDRAAEAFF.

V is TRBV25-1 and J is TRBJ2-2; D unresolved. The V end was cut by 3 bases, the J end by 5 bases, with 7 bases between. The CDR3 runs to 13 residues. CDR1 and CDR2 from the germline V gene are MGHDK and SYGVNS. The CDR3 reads CASSDDGTGELFF. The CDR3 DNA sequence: TGTGCCAGCAGTGATGACGGGACCGGGGAGCTGTTTTTT.

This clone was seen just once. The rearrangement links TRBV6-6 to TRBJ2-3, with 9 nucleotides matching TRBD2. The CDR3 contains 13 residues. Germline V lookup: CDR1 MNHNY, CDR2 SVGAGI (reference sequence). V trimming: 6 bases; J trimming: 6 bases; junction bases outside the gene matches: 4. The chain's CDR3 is CASRYSGSDTQYF. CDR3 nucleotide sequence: TGTGCCAGCAGGTATAGCGGGAGCGATACGCAGTATTTT.

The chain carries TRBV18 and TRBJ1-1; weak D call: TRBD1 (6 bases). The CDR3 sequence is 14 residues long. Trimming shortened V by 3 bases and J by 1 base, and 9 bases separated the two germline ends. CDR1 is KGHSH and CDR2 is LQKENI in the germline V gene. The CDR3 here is CASSPTGSNTEAFF. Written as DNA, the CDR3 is TGTGCCAGCTCACCCACAGGGTCGAACACTGAAGCTTTCTTT.

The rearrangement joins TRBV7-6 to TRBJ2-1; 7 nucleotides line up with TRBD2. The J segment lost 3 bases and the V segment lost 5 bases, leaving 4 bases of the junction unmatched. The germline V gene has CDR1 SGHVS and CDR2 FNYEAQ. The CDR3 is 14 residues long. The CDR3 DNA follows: TGTGCCAGCAGCCCATCGGGGGGCTACAATGAGCAGTTCTTC. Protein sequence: CASSPSGGYNEQFF.

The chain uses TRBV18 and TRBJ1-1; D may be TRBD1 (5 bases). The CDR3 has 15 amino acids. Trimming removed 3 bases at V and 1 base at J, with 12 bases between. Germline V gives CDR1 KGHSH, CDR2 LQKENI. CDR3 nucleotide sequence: TGTGCCAGCTCACCGTCGGAGGGGACGAACACTGAAGCTTTCTTT. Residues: CASSPSEGTNTEAFF.

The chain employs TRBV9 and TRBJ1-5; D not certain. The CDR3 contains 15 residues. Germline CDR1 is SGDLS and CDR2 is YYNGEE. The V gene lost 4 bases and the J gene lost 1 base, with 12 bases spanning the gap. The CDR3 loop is CASSSGGQSNQPQHF. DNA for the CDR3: TGTGCCAGCAGCAGCGGAGGGCAGAGCAATCAGCCCCAGCATTTT.

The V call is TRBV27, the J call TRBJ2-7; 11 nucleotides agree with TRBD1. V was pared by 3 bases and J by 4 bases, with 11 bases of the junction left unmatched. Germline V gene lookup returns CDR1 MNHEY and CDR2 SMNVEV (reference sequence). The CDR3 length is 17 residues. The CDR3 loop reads CASSFLGTGGIAYEQYF. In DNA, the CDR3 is TGTGCCAGCAGTTTCCTCGGGACAGGGGGAATTGCTTACGAGCAGTACTTC.

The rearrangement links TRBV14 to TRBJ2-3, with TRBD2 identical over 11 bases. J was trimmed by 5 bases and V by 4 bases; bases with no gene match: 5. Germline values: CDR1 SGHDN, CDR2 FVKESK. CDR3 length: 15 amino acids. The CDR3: CASSLAGGIGDTQYF. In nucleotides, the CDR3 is TGTGCCAGCAGCCTAGCGGGGGGGATAGGAGATACGCAGTATTTT.

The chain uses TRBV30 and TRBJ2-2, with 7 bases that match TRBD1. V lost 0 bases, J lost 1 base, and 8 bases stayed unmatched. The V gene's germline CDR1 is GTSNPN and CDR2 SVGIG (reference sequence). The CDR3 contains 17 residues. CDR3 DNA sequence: TGTGCCTGGAGTGTACAAATAGGGGGCCGGAACACCGGGGAGCTGTTTTTT. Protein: CAWSVQIGGRNTGELFF.

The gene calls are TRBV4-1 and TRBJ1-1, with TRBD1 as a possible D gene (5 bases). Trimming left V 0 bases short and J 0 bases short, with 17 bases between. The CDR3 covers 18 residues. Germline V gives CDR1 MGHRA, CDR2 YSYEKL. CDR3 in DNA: TGCGCCAGCAGCCAAGAAGGGGCAGTCGGCAAAGTGAACACTGAAGCTTTCTTT. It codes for CASSQEGAVGKVNTEAFF.

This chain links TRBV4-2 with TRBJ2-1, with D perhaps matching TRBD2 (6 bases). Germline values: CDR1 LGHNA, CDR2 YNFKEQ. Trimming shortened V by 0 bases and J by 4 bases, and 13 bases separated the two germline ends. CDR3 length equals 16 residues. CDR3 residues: CASSQDRAGNYNEQFF. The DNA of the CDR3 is TGTGCCAGCAGCCAAGATAGGGCGGGAAATTACAATGAGCAGTTCTTC.

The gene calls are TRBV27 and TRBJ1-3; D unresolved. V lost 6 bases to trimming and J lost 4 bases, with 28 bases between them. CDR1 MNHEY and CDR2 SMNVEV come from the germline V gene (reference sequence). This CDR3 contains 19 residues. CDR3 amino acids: CASRGSGGRNSNRGNTIYF. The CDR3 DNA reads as TGTGCCAGCAGGGGGTCCGGCGGGAGGAACTCTAATCGGGGAAACACCATATATTTT.

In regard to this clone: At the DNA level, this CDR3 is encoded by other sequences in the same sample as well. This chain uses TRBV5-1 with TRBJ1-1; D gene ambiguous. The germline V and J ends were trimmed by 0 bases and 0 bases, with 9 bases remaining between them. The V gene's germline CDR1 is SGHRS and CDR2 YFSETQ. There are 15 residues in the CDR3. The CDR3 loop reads CASSLDSGMNTEAFF. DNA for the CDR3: TGCGCCAGCAGCTTGGACTCTGGTATGAACACTGAAGCTTTCTTT.

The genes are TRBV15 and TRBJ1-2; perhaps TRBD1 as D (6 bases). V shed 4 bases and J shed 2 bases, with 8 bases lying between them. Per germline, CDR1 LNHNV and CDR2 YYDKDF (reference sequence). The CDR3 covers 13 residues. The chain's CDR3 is CATSMDSNYGYTF. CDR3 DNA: TGTGCCACCAGCATGGACAGCAACTATGGCTACACCTTC.

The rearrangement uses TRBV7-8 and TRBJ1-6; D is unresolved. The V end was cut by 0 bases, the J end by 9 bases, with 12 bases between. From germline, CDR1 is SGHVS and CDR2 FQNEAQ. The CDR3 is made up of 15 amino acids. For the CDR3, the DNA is TGTGCCAGCAGCTTAGCGGAGGGCCAAACTTCACCCCTCCACTTT. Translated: CASSLAEGQTSPLHF.